This T cell receptor (beta chain) appears in the sequencing data of a study of CD8 T cells in ankylosing spondylitis. Findings of the study overall: Disease-linked clones, CD8+, were relatively rare in peripheral blood. Several of the motif variants were reported before in synovial fluid and blood from reactive arthritis.

About this clonotype: Its target is not known.

TCRdb reprocessed the 5' RACE reads with MiXCR, giving one entry per CDR3 protein. The table has around 35,000 distinct CDR3 sequences, approximately 11% seen once. The sequence came from a male donor with ankylosing spondylitis. Sequences were obtained from synovial fluid, either unsorted or a sorted T cell fraction (not recorded which).

The CDR3 region has the DNA TGTGCCACCCAGCGGGACTCCTACAATGAGCAGTTCTTC. Translation gives CATQRDSYNEQFF. The chain has TRBV6-2 or TRBV6-3 and TRBJ2-1, with 7 bases aligning to TRBD2. Germline values: CDR1 MNHEY, CDR2 SVGEGT. With V trimmed by 10 bases and J by 0 bases, 3 bases remained unmatched. The CDR3 contains 13 residues.